The following is a T cell receptor (beta chain) sequence with its context. As yet, its antigen is unknown. With V trimmed by 4 bases and J by 4 bases, 6 bases remained unmatched. This CDR3 is 14 amino acids long. CDR1 and CDR2 (germline): SGHTA, FQGNSA. Libraries were prepared by immunoSEQ multiplex PCR; TCRdb keeps only in-frame clonotypes and omits some of them. The sample has under 200,000 clones, approximately 93% seen once. This specimen comes from a study of T cell responses to AZD1222 COVID-19 vaccine. Regarding the study as a whole: Spike-specific TCR breadth rose after two AZD1222 doses, and depth rose as well.

The V call is TRBV7-2, the J call TRBJ1-2, with TRBD1 matching 7 bases. This receptor was obtained from an adult in good health. Specimen: peripheral blood, collected on day 0 of AZD1222 vaccination. The DNA for the CDR3 is TGTGCCAGCAGCTCGGGACAGCGTATCTATGGCTACACCTTC. Its protein is CASSSGQRIYGYTF. The variable domain in full, with the rest retrieved from reference TRBV7-2 and TRBJ1-2, is GAGVSQSPSNKVTEKGKDVELRCDPISGHTALYWYRQSLGQGLEFLIYFQGNSAPDKSGLPSDRFSAERTGGSVSTLTIQRTQQEDSAVYLCASSSGQRIYGYTFGSGTRLTVV.